This T cell receptor beta chain was sequenced in a study of blood T cell repertoires in COVID-19. Study-level background: Researchers got acute and convalescent COVID-19 samples from the United States, Italy and Spain.

The CDR3 runs 13 residues. The germline V gene has CDR1 LNHDA and CDR2 SQIVND (reference sequence). V was shortened by 5 bases and J by 8 bases, with 13 bases between the two germline ends. Sequenced by immunoSEQ multiplex PCR; TCRdb stores in-frame clones only, minus some. The repertoire has 35,000 to 55,000 clones, roughly 90% of them found once; the top ten carry 15% to 20%. This clonotype was obtained from a man between 65 and 80 years old with active COVID-19. Sequencing was performed on peripheral blood. The chain couples TRBV19 to TRBJ2-4; D gene ambiguous. In DNA form, the CDR3 reads TGTGCCAGTAGTTCCTTCTCCCCTGACATTCAGTACTTC. Protein sequence: CASSSFSPDIQYF.